The clone carrying this T cell receptor beta chain was counted only a few times. The antigen is not known. The data stem from a study of beta chain features in type 1 diabetes. Looking at the study overall: All of the samples together had 107,917,701 sorted cells examined.

Since all of the isolated RNA was reverse transcribed, expressed TCRB transcripts were what got sequenced. Data came from immunoSEQ multiplex PCR; TCRdb stores just in-frame clones and leaves some out. The data contain hundreds of thousands of clones, about 14% of them singletons. Study-level results: TCRB CDR3s were moderately but significantly shorter in Type 1 diabetes patients in all four CD4+ subsets.

This clonotype was sampled from a man between 18 and 35 years old with type 1 diabetes. Sequencing was done on a sample of naive CD4+ T cells from blood.

CDR3 sequence (DNA): TGTGCCAGCAGTCTCGGGGGGTACGAGCAGTACTTC. It encodes CASSLGGYEQYF. The rearrangement joins TRBV2 to TRBJ2-7; 7 nucleotides align to TRBD2. The CDR3 consists of 12 residues. From germline, CDR1 is SNHLY and CDR2 FYNNEI. J lost 4 bases, V lost 5 bases, and 2 bases had no gene match.